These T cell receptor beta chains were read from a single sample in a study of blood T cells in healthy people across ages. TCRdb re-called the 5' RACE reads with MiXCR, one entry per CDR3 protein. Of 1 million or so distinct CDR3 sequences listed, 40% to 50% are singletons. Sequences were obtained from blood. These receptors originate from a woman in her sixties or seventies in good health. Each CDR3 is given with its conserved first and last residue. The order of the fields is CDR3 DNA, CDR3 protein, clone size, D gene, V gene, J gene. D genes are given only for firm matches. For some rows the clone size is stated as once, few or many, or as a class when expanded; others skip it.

TGTGCCAGCATCGAAACTTACGGGGTTGGAAAGCAGTTCTTC	CASIETYGVGKQFF	NA	NA	TRBV28	TRBJ2-1
TGTGCCTGGAGTCCTCCGGGACTCCGTAGAGAGCAGTTCTTC	CAWSPPGLRREQFF	NA	NA	TRBV30	TRBJ2-1
TGTGCCAGCAGCCGGGACCGAGGGAGCGAGCAGTACTTC	CASSRDRGSEQYF	few	NA	TRBV7-9	TRBJ2-7
TGCAGCGTTGGTGGCAGGCAGACAGATACGCAGTATTTT	CSVGGRQTDTQYF	few	NA	TRBV29-1	TRBJ2-3
TGTGCCAGCAGAGGACAGTTCGTGTCGAGGGAGCAGTACTTC	CASRGQFVSREQYF	few	NA	TRBV2	TRBJ2-7
TGTGCCAGCAGTGATGGTCGGGGGATCACGTCCTACGAGCAGTACTTC	CASSDGRGITSYEQYF	NA	NA	TRBV6-1	TRBJ2-7
TGCAGTGCTAGAGATCGTTTCCCGACCACTTTGGTAAATGAGCAGTTCTTC	CSARDRFPTTLVNEQFF	few	NA	TRBV20-1	TRBJ2-1
TGTGCCAGCGCGGGACAGGGTCTCCGTGAGCAGTACTTC	CASAGQGLREQYF	NA	TRBD1	TRBV25-1	TRBJ2-5
TGTGCCAGCAGTCCAAGGCGGGAGTCCCACGAGCAGTACTTC	CASSPRRESHEQYF	NA	TRBD2	TRBV27	TRBJ2-7
TGTGCCAGCAGTTACTGCCGGGACTCCTGCGAGCAGTACTTC	CASSYCRDSCEQYF	few	NA	TRBV6-2/TRBV6-3	TRBJ2-7
TGCAGTGCTAGGAATAGCGGGAGGGCCAGGAATGAGCAGTTCTTC	CSARNSGRARNEQFF	NA	TRBD2	TRBV20-1	TRBJ2-1
TGTGCCAGCGGGCCCCCAAACTCCTACGAGCAGTACTTC	CASGPPNSYEQYF	NA	NA	TRBV28	TRBJ2-7
TGCAGTGCTAGAGAGCCTACGGATAATTCACCCCTCCACTTT	CSAREPTDNSPLHF	NA	NA	TRBV20-1	TRBJ1-6
TGCGCCAGCAGCCATGGTGAGGCGTCGAACTATGGCTACACCTTC	CASSHGEASNYGYTF	NA	NA	TRBV4-1	TRBJ1-2
TGTGCCAGCAGCCAAAGAGGGGGGGGCGAGGATGAGCAGTACTTC	CASSQRGGGEDEQYF	NA	NA	TRBV3-1	TRBJ2-7
TGCGCCAGCAGCCTTGCCAAGGGGTCGGACTCCTACAATGAGCAGTTCTTC	CASSLAKGSDSYNEQFF	NA	NA	TRBV5-1	TRBJ2-1
TGTGCCAGCAGTTACCCCCGGGACAGTTCCTCTGGGGCCAACGTCCTGACTTTC	CASSYPRDSSSGANVLTF	NA	TRBD1	TRBV6-5	TRBJ2-6
TGCGCCAGCCGGGCGGACAGACCCTACGAGCAGTACTTC	CASRADRPYEQYF	few	NA	TRBV10-1	TRBJ2-7
TGTGCCAGCAGTTTAATAGGTGGGGCTTTCTTT	CASSLIGGAFF	NA	NA	TRBV28	TRBJ1-1
TGTGCCAGCAGCAAAGTGGTAACAGGGACCCTTCGATCAGTGTTTTTT	CASSKVVTGTLRSVFF	NA	NA	TRBV21-1	TRBJ1-4
TGTGCCAGCAGCTTGGGGGCGCAAACATCGTTAGAGACCCAGTACTTC	CASSLGAQTSLETQYF	NA	NA	TRBV7-9	TRBJ2-5
TGTGCCAGCAGCCGGACTAGAAGCTCCTACAATGAGCAGTACTTC	CASSRTRSSYNEQYF	NA	TRBD2	TRBV7-9	TRBJ2-7
TGCAGTGCTCCCGGACAGGGGAATGAGCAGTTCTTC	CSAPGQGNEQFF	NA	TRBD1	TRBV20-1	TRBJ2-1
TGTGCCAGCAGCCCCCGAGGGGGCGCTAGCCGAGAGACCCAGTACTTC	CASSPRGGASRETQYF	many	TRBD1	TRBV4-2	TRBJ2-5
TGTGCCAGTCACACGTCTGGGGCCAACGTCCTGACTTTC	CASHTSGANVLTF	NA	NA	TRBV7-6	TRBJ2-6
TGCAGTGCTAGGTTCGGCGGGAGATCCTACGAGCAGTACTTC	CSARFGGRSYEQYF	few	TRBD2	TRBV20-1	TRBJ2-7
TGTGCCCGCAGTTCTTATTCGGGGACAGGGACAACAGATACGCAGTATTTT	CARSSYSGTGTTDTQYF	NA	TRBD1	TRBV11-2	TRBJ2-3
TGTGCCAGCAGCCCCTCCAGTCACAGGGGGCTAGAGACCCAGTACTTC	CASSPSSHRGLETQYF	once	TRBD1	TRBV7-8	TRBJ2-5
TGTGCTACCGGGCCCGGGACGAGCTTACGCACAGATACGCAGTATTTT	CATGPGTSLRTDTQYF	NA	NA	TRBV7-2	TRBJ2-3
TGCAGCGTTGAAAGCCGTCGGGGGCAGGGCACTGAAGCTTTCTTT	CSVESRRGQGTEAFF	NA	NA	TRBV29-1	TRBJ1-1
TGCAGTGCTGATGCCCGGCACAGAAACAATGAGCAGTTCTTC	CSADARHRNNEQFF	once	NA	TRBV20-1	TRBJ2-1
TGTGCCAGCAGCTTAGTACCAGCGATCACAGATACGCAGTATTTT	CASSLVPAITDTQYF	NA	NA	TRBV7-6	TRBJ2-3
TGTGCCAGCAGCCGGGAGGGGACAGGCTCCTACGAGCAGTACTTC	CASSREGTGSYEQYF	NA	NA	TRBV7-8	TRBJ2-7
TGCGCCAGCAGTGACCCAGCTTCAAATCAGCCCCAGCATTTT	CASSDPASNQPQHF	NA	NA	TRBV10-2	TRBJ1-5
TGTGCCAGCATCGGGACTAGCGGGGGCTACAATGAGCAGTTCTTC	CASIGTSGGYNEQFF	many	TRBD2	TRBV6-1	TRBJ2-1